These T cell receptor beta chains were read from a single sample in a study of CD8 T cells in ankylosing spondylitis. TCRdb used MiXCR to reprocess the 5' RACE reads, holding one entry per CDR3 protein. The sample consists of about 500,000 distinct CDR3 sequences, roughly an eighth of them appearing once. The material sequenced was blood, either unsorted or a sorted T cell fraction (not recorded which). These receptors all come from a male donor with ankylosing spondylitis. CDR3s include the opening cysteine and the closing phenylalanine or tryptophan. D genes are given only for firm matches. Part of the rows lack a size; the others show once, few, many or a class for expanded clones.

TRBD1	TRBV5-1	TRBJ2-6	few	TGCGCCAGCAGTCGGACAGGCGCTGGGGCCAACGTCCTGACTTTC	CASSRTGAGANVLTF
NA	TRBV20-1	TRBJ1-6	few	TGCAGTGCAGTAGAGGTTGATTCGTCCCTCCACTTT	CSAVEVDSSLHF
NA	TRBV28	TRBJ1-5	NA	TGTGCCAGCAGTTTACCGCAGGGAACTCAGCCCCAGCATTTT	CASSLPQGTQPQHF
NA	TRBV12-3/TRBV12-4	TRBJ2-6	NA	TGTGCCAGCAGTCCAGGGTTCTTCAGCTCTGGGGCCAACGTCCTGACTTTC	CASSPGFFSSGANVLTF
TRBD2	TRBV7-9	TRBJ2-5	NA	TGTGCCGGGGGACTAACAAGAGGGACCCAGTACTTC	CAGGLTRGTQYF
NA	TRBV18	TRBJ2-2	NA	TGTGCCAGCTCCCGGGACACCTCAAACGGGGAGCTGTTTTTT	CASSRDTSNGELFF
TRBD1	TRBV2	TRBJ2-7	NA	TGTGCCAGCAGGGAGGGGACAGGGGCTGGAGAGCAGTACTTC	CASREGTGAGEQYF
NA	TRBV5-1	TRBJ2-1	many	TGCGCCAGCAGCTGGAGAGGGGCAGTATACAATGAGCAGTTCTTC	CASSWRGAVYNEQFF
NA	TRBV4-1	TRBJ2-7	few	TGCGCCAGCAGCCAAGAGGAGGGATTTACCTACGAGCAGTACTTC	CASSQEEGFTYEQYF
NA	TRBV7-9	TRBJ2-7	few	TGTGCCAGCAGCTTAGCGTGGGGATACTACGAGCAGTACTTC	CASSLAWGYYEQYF
TRBD1	TRBV20-1	TRBJ2-7	NA	TGCAGTGCCCGGGACAGGTTAAACTACGAGCAGTACTTC	CSARDRLNYEQYF
NA	TRBV7-8	TRBJ2-4	few	TGTGCCAGCAGCCGTAGCACCCCTGGAGCCAAAAACATTCAGTACTTC	CASSRSTPGAKNIQYF
TRBD1	TRBV6-1	TRBJ1-4	few	TGTGCCAGCGGGGACCCGGGACAGCGGGCAACTAATGAAAAACTGTTTTTT	CASGDPGQRATNEKLFF
NA	TRBV5-1	TRBJ2-5	many	TGCGCCAGCAGCCCAAGAGTGGGAGAAGAGACCCAGTACTTC	CASSPRVGEETQYF
NA	TRBV6-4	TRBJ1-2	NA	TGTGCCAGCAGTGACTCAGGGACGAGGGGCTACACCTTC	CASSDSGTRGYTF
NA	TRBV7-8	TRBJ2-1	few	TGTGCCAGCAGCTTAGGATTCCCGGGTAGCTCCTACAATGAGCAGTTCTTC	CASSLGFPGSSYNEQFF
NA	TRBV18	TRBJ2-5	few	TGTGCCAGCTCACAAATAAAGGCAGAAGAGACCCAGTACTTC	CASSQIKAEETQYF
NA	TRBV24-1	TRBJ2-1	few	TGTGCCACCAGTGATTCCCCCGGTCGTGGGGGCTACAATGAGCAGTTCTTC	CATSDSPGRGGYNEQFF
NA	TRBV20-1	TRBJ2-1	NA	TGCAGTGCTACCACAAAAAATGAGCAGTTCTTC	CSATTKNEQFF
TRBD2	TRBV5-1	TRBJ2-3	many	TGCGCCAGCAGCTCCGGACTAGCGATACGCACAGATACGCAGTATTTT	CASSSGLAIRTDTQYF
NA	TRBV7-8	TRBJ2-2	many	TGTGCCAGCAGTACCGCCGACACCGGGGAGCTGTTTTTT	CASSTADTGELFF
TRBD1	TRBV10-3	TRBJ2-5	NA	TGTGCCATCGGGGGGACAGGGGAAATAGAGACCCAGTACTTC	CAIGGTGEIETQYF
TRBD1	TRBV19	TRBJ1-1	NA	TGTGCCAGTAGTGACCCCGGGACAGCTTTGGAAGCTTTCTTT	CASSDPGTALEAFF
TRBD1	TRBV20-1	TRBJ2-5	few	TGCAGTGCTGGAGCCGGGACAGGGGACATCCAAGAGACCCAGTACTTC	CSAGAGTGDIQETQYF
NA	TRBV7-2	TRBJ2-1	few	TGTGCCAGCAGCTCAGAGCCCTACAATGAGCAGTTCTTC	CASSSEPYNEQFF
TRBD2	TRBV2	TRBJ2-3	many	TGTGCCAGCAGTGGTCAGCGGGGGAGCACAGATACGCAGTATTTT	CASSGQRGSTDTQYF
NA	TRBV5-1	TRBJ2-3	NA	TGCGCCAGCAGCTTCGGACCAGATACGCAGTATTTT	CASSFGPDTQYF
NA	TRBV6-2/TRBV6-3	TRBJ2-2	NA	TGTGCCAGCAGTTACACCGGACTCGGGGAGCTGTTTTTT	CASSYTGLGELFF
TRBD1	TRBV11-1	TRBJ2-1	few	TGTGCCAGCAGCTTAGCCATCGGCAGGGGGACCTCCTACAATGAGCAGTTCTTC	CASSLAIGRGTSYNEQFF
TRBD2	TRBV7-8	TRBJ2-5	NA	TGTGCCAGCAGCTTACCCGGGACTAGCGGGGTATTC	CASSLPGTSGVF
NA	TRBV9	TRBJ1-1	NA	TGTGCCAGCAGCGTAGCCCCGGGCGCTGAAGCTTTCTTT	CASSVAPGAEAFF
TRBD2	TRBV29-1	TRBJ2-1	few	TGCAGCGTTTTGCCAGCGGGAGGGGGTCAAGAGAATGAGCAGTTCTTC	CSVLPAGGGQENEQFF
TRBD2	TRBV5-1	TRBJ2-1	many	TGCGCCAGCAGCCCCCGACTAGCGGGAGTAGGCAATGAGCAGTTCTTC	CASSPRLAGVGNEQFF
NA	TRBV14	TRBJ1-2	few	TGTGCCAGCAGCCCCAGCCAAGCCGTCTATGGCTACACCTTC	CASSPSQAVYGYTF
NA	TRBV11-3	TRBJ1-2	few	TGTGCCAGCAGCCAGGGTGGTGATGGCTACACCTTC	CASSQGGDGYTF
NA	TRBV12-3/TRBV12-4	TRBJ2-1	few	TGTGCCAGCAGTTCCGGGACAGGGGCGGCTAGCGGGATCTTTGAGCAGTTCTTC	CASSSGTGAASGIFEQFF
TRBD1	TRBV5-4	TRBJ1-1	few	TGTGCCAGCAGCTCACCCGGGACAGGAACGAAGACTAGCTTT	CASSSPGTGTKTSF
NA	TRBV6-5	TRBJ2-1	NA	TGTGCCAGCAAGGAAGGGGGGGAGCAGTTCTTC	CASKEGGEQFF
TRBD2	TRBV5-4	TRBJ2-1	NA	TGTGCCAGCAGCTATAAAGCGGGACTAGCGGGAGTCCCCAGCGAGAATGAGCAGTTCTTC	CASSYKAGLAGVPSENEQFF
NA	TRBV3-1	TRBJ2-1	many	TGTGCCAGCAGCCAAGATCTTACATGGTTCTTC	CASSQDLTWFF
NA	TRBV5-4	TRBJ2-1	few	TGTGCCAGCAGCATTCCTGGGGACAATGAGCAGTTCTTC	CASSIPGDNEQFF
TRBD2	TRBV11-2	TRBJ2-1	few	TGTGCCAGCAGCTCCTGGGGCGGGACTAGCGAGTATGAGCAGTTCTTC	CASSSWGGTSEYEQFF
TRBD1	TRBV15	TRBJ1-1	few	TGTGCCACCAAGACAGGGGGCTCGACTGAAGCTTTCTTT	CATKTGGSTEAFF
NA	TRBV18	TRBJ2-3	many	TGTGCCAGCTCACCACCTAGCACAGATACGCAGTATTTT	CASSPPSTDTQYF
NA	TRBV11-2	TRBJ2-2	few	TGTGCCAGCAGCTTCAGTCAAGCCGGGGAGCTGTTTTTT	CASSFSQAGELFF
NA	TRBV11-1	TRBJ2-3	NA	TGTGCCAGCAGCCGCCGACAGGTCCCCACAGATACGCAGTATTTT	CASSRRQVPTDTQYF
NA	TRBV20-1	TRBJ2-1	NA	TGCAGTGCTAGATCCGAGGGGGGGAGAATGTCCTACAATGAGCAGTTCTTC	CSARSEGGRMSYNEQFF
TRBD1	TRBV20-1	TRBJ1-5	NA	TGCAGTGCTAGTACCGGGGGACAGGCGCGCAATCAGCCCCAGCATTTT	CSASTGGQARNQPQHF
TRBD2	TRBV7-8	TRBJ2-5	many	TGTGCCAGCAGCTTAATCGGCGGGAGTGGAGAGACCCAGTACTTC	CASSLIGGSGETQYF
NA	TRBV5-5	TRBJ2-7	many	TGTGCCAGCAGCTTGAGGAGGGATCGACAGGGAGCCTACGAGCAGTACTTC	CASSLRRDRQGAYEQYF
NA	TRBV5-1	TRBJ2-3	few	TGCGCCAGCAGCCAGGGCGGACCTAATACGCAGTATTTT	CASSQGGPNTQYF
TRBD2	TRBV7-9	TRBJ2-1	many	TGTGCCAGCAGCCGTCAAGCGGGAGCCTACAATGAGCAGTTCTTC	CASSRQAGAYNEQFF
NA	TRBV19	TRBJ1-5	few	TGTGCCAGTAGTATAGCCCCCTATAGCAATCAGCCCCAGCATTTT	CASSIAPYSNQPQHF
TRBD1	TRBV27	TRBJ2-1	few	TGTGCCAGCAGCAGGACAGGGGTCCATGAGCAGTTCTTC	CASSRTGVHEQFF
TRBD1	TRBV5-6	TRBJ1-1	NA	TGTGCCAGCAGCCCCCCCGGGACAGACTTGAACACTGAAGCTTTCTTT	CASSPPGTDLNTEAFF
NA	TRBV12-5	TRBJ2-1	many	TGTGCTAGTGGTTTGGTAGGCAGAGGTGAGCAGTTCTTC	CASGLVGRGEQFF
TRBD2	TRBV9	TRBJ2-5	NA	TGTGCCAGCAGCGTACGGCTAGCGGGAAAAGAGACCCAGTACTTC	CASSVRLAGKETQYF
NA	TRBV20-1	TRBJ1-1	NA	TGCAGTGCTAGTAACAGAGAAGAAGCTTTCTTT	CSASNREEAFF
TRBD2	TRBV29-1	TRBJ2-2	NA	TGCAGCGTTGTAGCTCCTAGCGGGAGGGCCGACACCGGGGAGCTGTTTTTT	CSVVAPSGRADTGELFF